The source of this TCR beta chain is a study of T cell changes during pregnancy in multiple sclerosis. Profiled with immunoSEQ multiplex PCR; TCRdb holds only in-frame clones, not every one. The sample lists more than 55,000 clones, just over 90% occurring once. The material was peripheral blood, obtained in the third trimester of pregnancy. This sequence originates from a female donor with multiple sclerosis, enrolled in a pregnancy study.

The CDR3 DNA reads as TGTGCCAGCAGACGGACAGGGTTCGGTGAGCAGTTCTTC. It is translated as CASRRTGFGEQFF. The chain has TRBV27 and TRBJ2-1; 8 nucleotides align to TRBD1. The CDR3 contains 13 residues. Germline V gives CDR1 MNHEY, CDR2 SMNVEV (reference sequence). J gave up 9 bases and V 6 bases, and 7 bases lay outside the gene matches.